Below are 19 T cell receptor beta chains sequenced from a single sample in a study of blood T cell repertoires in COVID-19. The protocol was immunoSEQ multiplex PCR, while the TCRdb copy is restricted to in-frame clones and leaves out a portion. This sample has roughly 100,000 clones, with 84% found just once. The sequencing sample was made of peripheral blood. Every receptor here comes from a man between 60 and 75 years old with acute or convalescent COVID-19.

The rearrangement links TRBV9 to TRBJ2-7; the match to TRBD1 covers 10 bases. The CDR3 is made up of 16 amino acids. Trimming cost V 2 bases and J 4 bases; bases outside gene matches: 9. Germline values: CDR1 SGDLS, CDR2 YYNGEE. The CDR3 region is CASSVAPSDRGYEQYF. In nucleotides, the CDR3 is TGTGCCAGCAGCGTCGCACCATCGGACAGGGGGTACGAGCAGTACTTC.

The chain couples TRBV4-3 to TRBJ2-1; 9 positions agree with TRBD1. This CDR3 spans 16 amino acids. V lost 5 bases, J lost 1 base, and 6 bases stayed unmatched. CDR1 is LGHNA and CDR2 is YSLEER in the germline V gene. The CDR3 nucleotides read TGCGCCAGCAGCTCCACAGGGGGCGGGTCCTACAATGAGCAGTTCTTC. Amino acids: CASSSTGGGSYNEQFF.

The chain has TRBV12-3 or TRBV12-4 and TRBJ1-3; D uncertain. The CDR3 has 13 residues. V lost 6 bases and J lost 3, with 9 bases in between. CDR3 sequence reads: CASSPIHGNTIYF. The CDR3, as DNA: TGTGCCAGCAGCCCAATACATGGAAACACCATATATTTT.

V is TRBV5-1 and J is TRBJ2-7, with D possibly being TRBD1 (8 bases). Trimming stripped 0 bases from V and 7 bases from J, with 14 bases between. The V gene's germline CDR1 is SGHRS and CDR2 YFSETQ. The CDR3 loop spans 14 amino acids. The CDR3 loop is CASSLDRGEGEQYF. CDR3 nucleotide sequence: TGCGCCAGCAGCTTGGACAGGGGGGAGGGAGAGCAGTACTTC.

Here the CDR3 DNA reads TGTGCCACCAGTGACGGGGTAGGGTATGGCTACACCTTC. Translation: CATSDGVGYGYTF. This chain uses TRBV24-1 with TRBJ1-2, with D unclear. The V gene's germline CDR1 is KGHDR and CDR2 SFDVKD. The CDR3 sequence is 13 residues long. The V end was cut by 4 bases, the J end by 5 bases, with 10 bases between.

The J gene is TRBJ1-1, the V gene TRBV18; D is ambiguous. Germline lookup yields CDR1 KGHSH and CDR2 LQKENI. The CDR3 loop spans 15 amino acids. Trimming took off 5 bases at V and 2 bases at J, with 15 bases between the two ends. CDR3 amino acids: CASSSGGVRNTEAFF. The CDR3 DNA reads as TGTGCCAGCTCATCGGGCGGGGTTAGAAACACTGAAGCTTTCTTT.

The chain recombines TRBV2 with TRBJ1-4, with 9 bases identical to TRBD1. There are 13 residues in the CDR3. With V trimmed by 8 bases and J by 4 bases, 2 bases remained unmatched. Germline V gene data show CDR1 as SNHLY and CDR2 as FYNNEI. CDR3 amino acids: CASRDRDNEKLFF. CDR3 sequence (DNA): TGTGCCAGCCGGGACAGGGATAATGAAAAACTGTTTTTT.

This chain links TRBV2 with TRBJ2-2; D is possibly TRBD1 (5 bases). V shed 6 bases and J shed 3 bases, with 8 bases lying between them. Germline V gives CDR1 SNHLY, CDR2 FYNNEI. The CDR3 sequence is 13 residues long. The DNA for the CDR3 is TGTGCCAGCAGCGCAGGGTACACCGGGGAGCTGTTTTTT. Translation: CASSAGYTGELFF.

This chain uses TRBV5-1 with TRBJ2-3; 9 nucleotides line up with TRBD1. Germline trimming cut 4 bases from V and 6 bases from J; bases unmatched to any gene: 12. This CDR3 contains 16 residues. Germline CDR1 SGHRS, CDR2 YFSETQ. The DNA for the CDR3 is TGCGCCAGCAGCACCCTTCCGGGACAGGGAGTCGATACGCAGTATTTT. Residues: CASSTLPGQGVDTQYF. The full variable domain, rest sourced from reference TRBV5-1 and TRBJ2-3, is KAGVTQTPRYLIKTRGQQVTLSCSPISGHRSVSWYQQTPGQGLQFLFEYFSETQRNKGNFPGRFSGRQFSNSRSEMNVSTLELGDSALYLCASSTLPGQGVDTQYFGPGTRLTVL.

V is TRBV27 and J is TRBJ2-1; 10 bases fit TRBD2. CDR3 length: 17 amino acids. V lost 2 bases to trimming and J lost 6 bases; unmatched junction nucleotides: 10. Germline assignment: CDR1 MNHEY and CDR2 SMNVEV (reference sequence). DNA for the CDR3: TGTGCCAGCAGTTTAACCGCCTCAGCGGGAGGGCGCAATGAGCAGTTCTTC. Encoded protein: CASSLTASAGGRNEQFF.

This chain connects TRBV13 to TRBJ2-3; D gene ambiguous. This CDR3 has 14 residues. CDR1 is PRHDT and CDR2 is FYEKMQ in the germline V gene (reference sequence). With 5 bases removed from V and 4 bases from J, the gap between germline ends came to 13 bases. This chain's CDR3 is CASSLVGRADTQYF. The CDR3 coding sequence is TGTGCCAGCAGCCTCGTTGGCCGGGCAGATACGCAGTATTTT.

The rearrangement uses TRBV5-4 and TRBJ2-1; D remains unclear. The V gene lost 0 bases and the J gene lost 1 base, with 8 bases spanning the gap. Germline V gene sequence: CDR1 SGHNT, CDR2 YYREEE (reference sequence). The CDR3 extends over 15 amino acids. This CDR3 is CASSLATGSYNEQFF. In nucleotides, the CDR3 is TGTGCCAGCAGCTTGGCGACTGGGTCCTACAATGAGCAGTTCTTC.

V gene TRBV7-2 combines with J gene TRBJ2-5, with D possibly matching TRBD1 (6 bases). The CDR3 spans 14 residues. From germline, CDR1 is SGHTA and CDR2 FQGNSA. Trimming removed 4 bases at V and 3 bases at J, with 12 bases between. DNA of the CDR3: TGTGCCAGCAGCTCTCCGGACAGCAAAGAGACCCAGTACTTC. Translation gives CASSSPDSKETQYF.

This clone was picked up one time. The gene calls are TRBV5-5 and TRBJ2-3; D is undetermined. CDR3 size: 12 residues. Trimming left V 1 base short and J 3 bases short, with 3 bases between. CDR1 SGHKS and CDR2 YYEKEE come from the germline V gene (reference sequence). In DNA form, the CDR3 reads TGTGCCAGCAGCTTGATAACAGATACGCAGTATTTT. It specifies CASSLITDTQYF.

This clone showed up just a few times. The CDR3 is CASRKQGGSNQPQHF. The DNA for the CDR3 is TGTGCCAGCAGGAAACAGGGTGGGAGCAATCAGCCCCAGCATTTT. The chain uses TRBV28 and TRBJ1-5, with D possibly matching TRBD1 (6 bases). Germline lookup yields CDR1 MDHEN and CDR2 SYDVKM. V was cut by 6 bases and J by 1 base, with 13 bases left in between. This CDR3 is built from 15 residues.

The J gene is TRBJ1-1, the V gene TRBV28, with D possibly TRBD1 on 5 matching bases. Trimming cost V 6 bases and J 6 bases, with 11 bases left between them. In germline, CDR1 is MDHEN, CDR2 SYDVKM. This CDR3 spans 12 amino acids. The CDR3 region has the DNA TGTGCCAGCAGAACAACAGGATCTGAAGCTTTCTTT. As protein: CASRTTGSEAFF.

This clone was seen more than once but under ten times. This chain links TRBV25-1 with TRBJ1-1; 7 bases agree with TRBD1. Trimming removed 4 bases from V and 5 bases from J; junction bases left unmatched: 7. Per germline, CDR1 MGHDK and CDR2 SYGVNS. CDR3 size: 14 residues. The DNA for the CDR3 is TGTGCCAGCAGTGCCTACAGGGGTGGTACTGAAGCTTTCTTT. Encoded protein: CASSAYRGGTEAFF.

The chain is built from TRBV5-6 and TRBJ1-2; the D gene is possibly TRBD1 (5 bases). This CDR3 has 16 residues. CDR1 is SGHDT and CDR2 is YYEEEE in the germline V gene. Deletions cut 0 bases from V and 3 bases from J, with 15 bases between. The CDR3 region is CASSLGRRQGDYGYTF. CDR3 sequence (DNA): TGTGCCAGCAGCTTGGGGCGTCGGCAGGGTGACTATGGCTACACCTTC.

This chain links TRBV3-1 (or the pseudogene TRBV3-2) with TRBJ2-3, with 9 bases identical to TRBD2. Germline assignment: CDR1 LGHDT and CDR2 YNNKEL (reference sequence). The junction had 4 bases not matched to a gene; V was cut back by 10 bases and J by 2 bases. The CDR3 runs 13 residues. CDR3 bases: TGTGCCACGACTAGCGGAATCACAGATACGCAGTATTTT. Translation: CATTSGITDTQYF.